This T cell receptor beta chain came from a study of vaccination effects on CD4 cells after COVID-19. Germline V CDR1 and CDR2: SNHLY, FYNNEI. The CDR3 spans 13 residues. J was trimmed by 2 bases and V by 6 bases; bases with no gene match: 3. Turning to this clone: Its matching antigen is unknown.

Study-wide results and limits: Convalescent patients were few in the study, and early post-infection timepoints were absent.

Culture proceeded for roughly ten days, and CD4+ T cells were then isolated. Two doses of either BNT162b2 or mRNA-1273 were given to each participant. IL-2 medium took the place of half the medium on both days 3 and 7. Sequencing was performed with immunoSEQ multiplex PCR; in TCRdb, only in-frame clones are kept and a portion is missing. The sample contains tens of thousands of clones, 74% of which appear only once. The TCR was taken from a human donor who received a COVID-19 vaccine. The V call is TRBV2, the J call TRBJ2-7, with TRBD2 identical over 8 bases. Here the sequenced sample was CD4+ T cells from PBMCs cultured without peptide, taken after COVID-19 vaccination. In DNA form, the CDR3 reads TGTGCCAGCAGCGGCGGGGGGACCTACGAGCAGTACTTC. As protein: CASSGGGTYEQYF.